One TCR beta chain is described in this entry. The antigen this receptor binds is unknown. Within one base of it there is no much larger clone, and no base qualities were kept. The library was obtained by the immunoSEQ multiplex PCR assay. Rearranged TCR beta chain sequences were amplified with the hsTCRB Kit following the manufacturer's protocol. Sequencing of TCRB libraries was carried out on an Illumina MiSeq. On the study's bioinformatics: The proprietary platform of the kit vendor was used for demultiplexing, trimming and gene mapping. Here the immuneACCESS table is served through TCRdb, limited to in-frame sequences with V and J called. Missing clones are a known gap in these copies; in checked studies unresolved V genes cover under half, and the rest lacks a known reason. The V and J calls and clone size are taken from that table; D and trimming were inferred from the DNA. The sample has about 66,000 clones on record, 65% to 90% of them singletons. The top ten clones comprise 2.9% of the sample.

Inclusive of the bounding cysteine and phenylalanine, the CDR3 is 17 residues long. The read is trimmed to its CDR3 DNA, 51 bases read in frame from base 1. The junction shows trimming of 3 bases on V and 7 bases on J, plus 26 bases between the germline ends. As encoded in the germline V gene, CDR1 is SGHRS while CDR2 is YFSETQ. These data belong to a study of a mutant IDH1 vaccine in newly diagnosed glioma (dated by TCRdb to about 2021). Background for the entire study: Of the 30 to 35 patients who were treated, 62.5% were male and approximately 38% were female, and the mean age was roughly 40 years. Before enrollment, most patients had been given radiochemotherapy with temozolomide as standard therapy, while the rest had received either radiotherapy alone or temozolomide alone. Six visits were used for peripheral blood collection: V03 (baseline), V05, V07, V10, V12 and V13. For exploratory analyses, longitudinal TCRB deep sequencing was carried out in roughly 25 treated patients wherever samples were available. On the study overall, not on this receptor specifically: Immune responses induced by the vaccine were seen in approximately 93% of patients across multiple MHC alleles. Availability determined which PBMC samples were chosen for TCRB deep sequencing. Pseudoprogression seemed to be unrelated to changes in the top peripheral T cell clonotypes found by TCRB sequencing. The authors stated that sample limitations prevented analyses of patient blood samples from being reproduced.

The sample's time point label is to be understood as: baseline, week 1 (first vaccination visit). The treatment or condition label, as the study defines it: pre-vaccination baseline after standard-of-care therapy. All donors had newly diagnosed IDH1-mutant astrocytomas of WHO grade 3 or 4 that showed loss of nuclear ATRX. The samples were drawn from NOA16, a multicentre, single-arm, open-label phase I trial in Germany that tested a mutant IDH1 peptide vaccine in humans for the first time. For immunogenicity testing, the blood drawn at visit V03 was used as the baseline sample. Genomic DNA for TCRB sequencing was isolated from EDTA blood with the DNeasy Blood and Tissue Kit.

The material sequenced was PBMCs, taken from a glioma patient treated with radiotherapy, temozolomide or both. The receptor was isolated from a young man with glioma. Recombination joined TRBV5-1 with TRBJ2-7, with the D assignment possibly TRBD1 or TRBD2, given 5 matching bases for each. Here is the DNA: TGCGCCAGCAGCTGGGGGATAGGCAGGGTGGACTCTTTGGAGCAGTACTTC. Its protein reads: CASSWGIGRVDSLEQYF. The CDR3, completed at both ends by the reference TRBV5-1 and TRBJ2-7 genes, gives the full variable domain KAGVTQTPRYLIKTRGQQVTLSCSPISGHRSVSWYQQTPGQGLQFLFEYFSETQRNKGNFPGRFSGRQFSNSRSEMNVSTLELGDSALYLCASSWGIGRVDSLEQYFGPGTRLTVT.